The clone carrying this T cell receptor (beta chain) was detected a few times. Its target is unknown. CD4+CD45RO+CD25- cells were isolated as memory CD4+ T cells. Overall study findings and caveats: Tumor-infiltrating Treg TCR alpha and beta sequences overlapped most with tumor naive CD4+ T cells, then blood naive. The larger-cohort validation was restricted to a single TCR beta V-J rearrangement rather than whole repertoires.

CDR3 length equals 13 residues. The ends were cut back, 6 bases at V and 5 bases at J, with 11 bases in the middle. CDR1 is MNHNS and CDR2 is SASEGT in the germline V gene. One entry per CDR3 protein, called by TCRdb with MiXCR from the 5' RACE reads. The repertoire holds 55,000 to 70,000 distinct CDR3 sequences, with 28% as singletons. The genes are TRBV6-1 and TRBJ1-5; perhaps TRBD1 as D (6 bases). Sequenced material: tumor-infiltrating memory CD4+ T cells sorted from the breast tumor. Subset: memory CD4+ T cells, CD4+CD45RO+CD25-. This clonotype was obtained from a female donor with breast cancer. CDR3 amino acids: CASRETGDQPQHF. In DNA form, the CDR3 reads TGTGCCAGCAGAGAGACAGGAGATCAGCCCCAGCATTTT.